This T cell receptor beta chain stems from a study of shared clonotypes between healthy human individuals. In the original analysis: From ImmunoSEQ came sequences covering only the junction and carrying no quality scores, so filtering differed. Method: immunoSEQ multiplex PCR; TCRdb's copy keeps in-frame clones and lacks some. That table supplies the V and J calls and clone size; D and trimming were determined from the DNA. The table includes roughly 680,000 clones, roughly 72% detected once. Trimming left V 4 bases short and J 4 bases short, with 14 bases between. The CDR3 loop spans 15 amino acids. The V gene's germline CDR1 is SEHNR and CDR2 FQNEAQ (reference sequence).

This rearrangement joins TRBV7-9 to TRBJ2-1; D may be TRBD2 (5 bases). The TCR was taken from a woman younger than 45 in good health. The source material was memory CD4+ T cells sorted from blood. Stated subset: CD45RA-negative fraction. CDR3 coding DNA: TGTGCCAGCAGCTCGAACGACGGGGATTACAATGAGCAGTTCTTC. Translating it yields CASSSNDGDYNEQFF.